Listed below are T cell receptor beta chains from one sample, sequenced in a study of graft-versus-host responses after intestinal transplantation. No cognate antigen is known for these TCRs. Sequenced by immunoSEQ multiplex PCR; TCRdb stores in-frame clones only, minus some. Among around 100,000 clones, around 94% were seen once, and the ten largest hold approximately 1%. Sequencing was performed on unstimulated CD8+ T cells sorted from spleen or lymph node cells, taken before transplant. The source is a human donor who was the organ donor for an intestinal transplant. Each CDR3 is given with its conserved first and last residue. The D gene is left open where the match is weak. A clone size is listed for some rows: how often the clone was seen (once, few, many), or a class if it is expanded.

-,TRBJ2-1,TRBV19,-,TGTGCCAGTAGTCCCGGGCTTGGGGGTGTGGGCTCCTACAATGAGCAGTTCTTC,CASSPGLGGVGSYNEQFF
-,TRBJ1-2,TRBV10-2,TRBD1,TGCGCCAGCGGCCCGGAGGGGGCGTATTATGGCTACACCTTC,CASGPEGAYYGYTF
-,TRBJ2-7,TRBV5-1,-,TGCGCCAGCAGCAACGGAGGGCCGCTCCACGAGCAGTACTTC,CASSNGGPLHEQYF
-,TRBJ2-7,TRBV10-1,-,TGCGCCAGCAGTGATCCTCGGGCCGTTAGGAGGTACGAGCAGTACTTC,CASSDPRAVRRYEQYF
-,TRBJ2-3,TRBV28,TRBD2,TGTGCCAGCAGTTTAGGGACTAGCGGGAATTCCATCCCTGGCACAGATACGCAGTATTTT,CASSLGTSGNSIPGTDTQYF
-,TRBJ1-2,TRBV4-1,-,TGCGCCAGCAGCCCTATCACAGGGACTCATGGCTACACCTTC,CASSPITGTHGYTF
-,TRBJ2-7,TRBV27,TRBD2,TGTGCCAGCAGCCCGGGGGGGGGATTCCCCTACGAGCAGTACTTC,CASSPGGGFPYEQYF
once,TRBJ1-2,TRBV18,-,TGTGCCAGCTCACTTAGACAAGACCCTAACTATGGCTACACCTTC,CASSLRQDPNYGYTF
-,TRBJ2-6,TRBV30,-,TGTGCCTGGACCCCCGCGGCCGGGGCCAACGTCCTGACTTTC,CAWTPAAGANVLTF
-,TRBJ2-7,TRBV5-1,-,TGCGCCAGCAGCTCCACGGACACGTTCCCCCGCGAACAGGGCGGGGAGCAGTACTTC,CASSSTDTFPREQGGEQYF
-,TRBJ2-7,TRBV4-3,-,TGCGCCAGCAGCCAAGATGACAGCGGGCCCTACGAGCAGTACTTC,CASSQDDSGPYEQYF
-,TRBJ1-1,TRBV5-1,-,TGCGCCAGCAGCTTGGCGGGGTGGCGAAACCCCGGCTACTTT,CASSLAGWRNPGYF
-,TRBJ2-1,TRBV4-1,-,TGCGCCAGCAGCCAAGGATATTCAAGCTCCTACAATGAGCAGTTCTTC,CASSQGYSSSYNEQFF
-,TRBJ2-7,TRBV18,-,TGTGCCAGCTCACCAGTGCAGGACGTCTACGAGCAGTACTTC,CASSPVQDVYEQYF
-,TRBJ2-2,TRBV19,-,TGTGCCGGGGGCAGGGCCCTGAACACCGGGGAGCTGTTTTTT,CAGGRALNTGELFF
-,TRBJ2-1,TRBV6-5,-,TGTGCCAGCAGCATGGGGACGTCAAATGAGCAGTTCTTC,CASSMGTSNEQFF
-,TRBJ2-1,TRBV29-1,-,TGCAGCGTCGCCCCCGACAATGAGCAGTTCTTC,CSVAPDNEQFF
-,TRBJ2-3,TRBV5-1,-,TGCGCCAGCAGCTTCCGCCTTCCTAGCACAGATACGCAGTATTTT,CASSFRLPSTDTQYF
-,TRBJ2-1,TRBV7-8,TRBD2,TGTGCCAGCAGGCAGCGGGAGTATGACGGTGAGCAGTTCTTC,CASRQREYDGEQFF
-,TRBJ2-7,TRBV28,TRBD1,TGTGCCAGCAGAACACACTCGGACAGGTTCTTCTACGAGCAGTACTTC,CASRTHSDRFFYEQYF
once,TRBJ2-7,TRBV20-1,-,TGCAGTGCTAGCTACGAGCAGTACTTC,CSASYEQYF
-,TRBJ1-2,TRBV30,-,TGTGCCTGGACCGATGACGGACTCTATGGCTACACCTTC,CAWTDDGLYGYTF
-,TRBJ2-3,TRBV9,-,TGTGCCAGCAGCGTGGGGGACACAGATACGCAGTATTTT,CASSVGDTDTQYF